A single sample gave rise to the 10 T cell receptor beta chains below, sequenced in a study of CD8 T cells in Susac syndrome. A quantity of about 0.5 to 1 ug RNA underwent reverse transcription using random hexamers. TCRdb redid the calling of the immunoSEQ multiplex PCR reads with MiXCR, one entry per CDR3 protein. Of roughly 88,000 distinct CDR3 sequences listed, roughly 96% are singletons. The sequenced sample was CD8+ T cells from PBMCs. The origin of the receptors is a human donor with Susac syndrome.

The chain links TRBV7-8 to TRBJ2-5; D is tentatively TRBD1 or TRBD2 (5 bases each). The CDR3 runs to 16 residues. Germline V gene sequence: CDR1 SGHVS, CDR2 FQNEAQ. V was trimmed by 0 bases and J by 2 bases, leaving 13 bases between them. CDR3 amino acids: CASSLALGVGQETQYF. The CDR3 coding sequence is TGTGCCAGCAGCTTAGCGCTGGGGGTGGGACAAGAGACCCAGTACTTC. Together with reference TRBV7-8 and TRBJ2-5, the CDR3 gives the full variable domain: GAGVSQSPRYKVAKRGQDVALRCDPISGHVSLFWYQQALGQGPEFLTYFQNEAQLDKSGLPSDRFFAERPEGSVSTLKIQRTQQEDSAVYLCASSLALGVGQETQYFGPGTRLLVL.

The sample holds one count of this clonotype. The CDR3 DNA follows: TGTGCCAGTAGTATCCGGGGGGGAACTGAAGCTTTCTTT. This sequence encodes CASSIRGGTEAFF. V gene TRBV19 combines with J gene TRBJ1-1; perhaps TRBD1 as D (5 bases). Trimming pared 3 bases from V and 5 bases from J, leaving 10 bases between. CDR1 and CDR2 from the germline V gene are LNHDA and SQIVND (reference sequence). The CDR3 loop spans 13 amino acids.

CDR3 sequence: CATSRDRLAGGQNEQFF. In nucleotides, the CDR3 is TGTGCCACCAGCAGAGATAGGCTAGCGGGGGGGCAGAATGAGCAGTTCTTC. The chain links TRBV15 to TRBJ2-1, with 12 bases matching TRBD2. The V and J ends lost 0 bases and 7 bases, in that order; junction bases with no gene match: 7. The V gene's germline CDR1 is LNHNV and CDR2 YYDKDF (reference sequence). CDR3 size: 17 residues. Complete variable domain (other parts from reference TRBV15 and TRBJ2-1): DAMVIQNPRYQVTQFGKPVTLSCSQTLNHNVMYWYQQKSSQAPKLLFHYYDKDFNNEADTPDNFQSRRPNTSFCFLDIRSPGLGDTAMYLCATSRDRLAGGQNEQFFGPGTRLTVL.

The chain is built from TRBV5-6 and TRBJ2-7; 8 bases are a match to TRBD1. V trimming: 3 bases; J trimming: 0 bases; junction bases outside the gene matches: 5. The germline V gene has CDR1 SGHDT and CDR2 YYEEEE. This CDR3 has 15 amino acids. The CDR3 spells CASSSQGVSSYEQYF. In DNA, the CDR3 is TGTGCCAGCAGCTCACAGGGGGTGAGCTCCTACGAGCAGTACTTC.

The V gene is TRBV20-1, the J gene TRBJ2-7, with D tentatively TRBD2 (5 bases). V was pared by 0 bases and J by 0 bases, with 12 bases between. The CDR3 is 15 amino acids. Germline lookup yields CDR1 DFQATT and CDR2 SNEGSKA (reference sequence). The CDR3 bases are TGCAGTGCTAGAGAGACGGGAAGAAACTCCTACGAGCAGTACTTC. This encodes CSARETGRNSYEQYF.

The rearrangement joins TRBV5-4 to TRBJ2-2, with TRBD1 as a possible D gene (5 bases). Looked up from germline, CDR1 is SGHNT and CDR2 is YYREEE (reference sequence). This CDR3 is built from 15 residues. Deletions cut 0 bases from V and 4 bases from J, with 10 bases between. CDR3 loop: CASSLARQGTGELFF. The CDR3 coding sequence is TGTGCCAGCAGCTTGGCCCGGCAGGGCACCGGGGAGCTGTTTTTT.

The gene calls are TRBV20-1 and TRBJ2-5; 10 bases are a match to TRBD2. CDR1 is DFQATT and CDR2 is SNEGSKA in the germline V gene (reference sequence). Trimming cost V 2 bases and J 4 bases; bases outside gene matches: 7. The CDR3 has 15 amino acids. CDR3 nucleotide sequence: TGCAGTGCTAGACCACTAGCGGGGTGGGGAGAGACCCAGTACTTC. It is translated as CSARPLAGWGETQYF.

This clonotype was seen only once. The chain employs TRBV29-1 and TRBJ2-1, with D possibly matching TRBD1 (6 bases). The CDR3 spans 21 residues. The germline gives CDR1 SQVTM, CDR2 ANQGSEA. Trimming left V 2 bases short and J 10 bases short, with 39 bases between. The CDR3 sequence: CSVEPGTNLPWLTRTRGEQFF. The CDR3 coding sequence is TGCAGCGTTGAACCCGGGACAAATCTGCCGTGGTTAACCCGGACGAGGGGCGAGCAGTTCTTC.

The rearrangement links TRBV29-1 to TRBJ2-7; 7 positions agree with TRBD1. V shed 7 bases and J 4 bases; nucleotides not matched to a gene: 10. Germline-derived CDR1 and CDR2 are SQVTM and ANQGSEA. CDR3 length: 13 amino acids. In DNA, the CDR3 is TGCAGCGCTGTTCAGGGGGTTTCTTACGAGCAGTACTTC. It codes for CSAVQGVSYEQYF.

This chain connects TRBV10-3 to TRBJ1-2; weak D call: TRBD1 (5 bases). V lost 8 bases and J 1 base, leaving 5 bases between the germline ends. The CDR3 totals 11 residues. Germline V lookup: CDR1 ENHRY, CDR2 SYGVKD. The CDR3 coding sequence is TGTGCCATCGACAGTAACTATGGCTACACCTTC. Its protein is CAIDSNYGYTF.